This T cell receptor (beta chain) emerged from a study of human T cells and chemical hapten exposure. TCRdb independently ran MiXCR on the RACE reads; one entry per CDR3 protein. This sample carries about 77,000 distinct CDR3 sequences, 12% to 15% of them seen once, and the ten largest clones take 4.6%. Time point here: pre-sensitization, week 0. Treatment here: therapeutic diphenylcyclopropenone sensitization with weekly scalp DPC. Blood, whole and unfractionated, served as the source for total RNA extraction. In this sample, this clonotype turned up a few times. The sequencing here drew on whole blood, taken in connection with sensitization to the hapten diphenylcyclopropenone (DPC). The source is a woman aged 50 to 60 with alopecia areata. Some clones in this sample may be carry-over from other donors' samples.

CDR3 sequence reads: CASSPRGSGKNIQYF. The CDR3 nucleotides read TGTGCCAGCTCACCAAGAGGGTCCGGCAAAAACATTCAGTACTTC. The V gene is TRBV18, the J gene TRBJ2-4, with a tentative D call TRBD2 (5 bases). This CDR3 is 15 amino acids long. Per the germline V gene, CDR1 is KGHSH and CDR2 is LQKENI. The V end was cut by 2 bases, the J end by 3 bases, with 11 bases between. Full variable domain (remainder filled in from reference TRBV18 and TRBJ2-4): NAGVMQNPRHLVRRRGQEARLRCSPMKGHSHVYWYRQLPEEGLKFMVYLQKENIIDESGMPKERFSAEFPKEGPSILRIQQVVRGDSAAYFCASSPRGSGKNIQYFGAGTRLSVL.